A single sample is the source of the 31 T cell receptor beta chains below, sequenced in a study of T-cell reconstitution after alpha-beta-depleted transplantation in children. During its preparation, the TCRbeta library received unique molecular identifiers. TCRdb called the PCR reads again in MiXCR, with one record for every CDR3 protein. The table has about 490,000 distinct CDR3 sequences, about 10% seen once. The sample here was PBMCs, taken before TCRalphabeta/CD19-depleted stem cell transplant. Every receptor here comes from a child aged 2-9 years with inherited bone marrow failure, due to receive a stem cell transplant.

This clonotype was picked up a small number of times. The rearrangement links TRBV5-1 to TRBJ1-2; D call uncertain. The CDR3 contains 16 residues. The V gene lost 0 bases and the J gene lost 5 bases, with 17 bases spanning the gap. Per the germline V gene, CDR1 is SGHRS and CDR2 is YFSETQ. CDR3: CASSLGLGPDAYGYTF. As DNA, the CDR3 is TGCGCCAGCAGCTTGGGATTGGGTCCAGATGCGTATGGCTACACCTTC.

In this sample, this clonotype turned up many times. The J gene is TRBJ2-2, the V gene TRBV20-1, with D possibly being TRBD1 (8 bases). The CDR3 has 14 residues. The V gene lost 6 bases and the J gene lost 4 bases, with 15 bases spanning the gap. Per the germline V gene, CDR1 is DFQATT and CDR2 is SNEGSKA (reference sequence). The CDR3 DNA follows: TGCAGTGCGTTACAGGGGGGGAGCACCGGGGAGCTGTTTTTT. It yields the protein CSALQGGSTGELFF.

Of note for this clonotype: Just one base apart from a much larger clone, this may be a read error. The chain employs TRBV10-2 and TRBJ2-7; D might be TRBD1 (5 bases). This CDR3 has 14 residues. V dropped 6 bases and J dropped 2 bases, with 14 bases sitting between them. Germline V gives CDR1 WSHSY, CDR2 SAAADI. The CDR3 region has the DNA TGCGCCAGCAGATTGACAGCCCTAACCTACGAGCAGTACTTC. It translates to CASRLTALTYEQYF.

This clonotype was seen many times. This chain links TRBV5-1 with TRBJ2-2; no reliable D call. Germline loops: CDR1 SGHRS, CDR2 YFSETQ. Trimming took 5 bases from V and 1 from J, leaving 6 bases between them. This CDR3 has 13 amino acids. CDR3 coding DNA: TGCGCCAGCAGTGCAGGGAACACCGGGGAGCTGTTTTTT. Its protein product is CASSAGNTGELFF.

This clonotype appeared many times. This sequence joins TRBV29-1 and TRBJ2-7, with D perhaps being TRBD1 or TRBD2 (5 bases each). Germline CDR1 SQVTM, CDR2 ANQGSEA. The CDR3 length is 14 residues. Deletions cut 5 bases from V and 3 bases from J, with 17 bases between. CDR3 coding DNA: TGCAGCGTTATCGGGCTGTTGGGGGTCTACGAGCAGTACTTC. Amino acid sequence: CSVIGLLGVYEQYF.

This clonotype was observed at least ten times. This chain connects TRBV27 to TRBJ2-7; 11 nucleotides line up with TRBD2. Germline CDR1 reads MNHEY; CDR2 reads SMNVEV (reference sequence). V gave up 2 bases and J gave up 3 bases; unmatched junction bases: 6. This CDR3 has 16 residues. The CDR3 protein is CASSLDRLAGLYEQYF. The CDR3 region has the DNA TGTGCCAGCAGTTTAGACCGACTAGCGGGGCTCTACGAGCAGTACTTC.

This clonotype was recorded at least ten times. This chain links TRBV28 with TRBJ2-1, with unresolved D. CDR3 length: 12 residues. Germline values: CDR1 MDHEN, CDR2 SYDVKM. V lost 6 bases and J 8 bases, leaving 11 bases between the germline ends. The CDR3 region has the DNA TGTGCCAGCAGACCAGACTTGTATGAGCAGTTCTTC. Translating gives CASRPDLYEQFF.

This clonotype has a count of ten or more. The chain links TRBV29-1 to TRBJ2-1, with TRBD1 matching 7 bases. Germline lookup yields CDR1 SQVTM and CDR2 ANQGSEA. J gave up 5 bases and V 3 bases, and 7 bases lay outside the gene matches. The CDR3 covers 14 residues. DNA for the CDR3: TGCAGCGTTGATGAAGGACAGGAAAACAATGAGCAGTTCTTC. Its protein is CSVDEGQENNEQFF.

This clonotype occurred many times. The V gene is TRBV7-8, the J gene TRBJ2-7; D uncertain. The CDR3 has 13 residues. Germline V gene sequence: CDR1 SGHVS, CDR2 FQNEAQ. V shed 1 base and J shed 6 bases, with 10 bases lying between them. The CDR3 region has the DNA TGTGCCAGCAGCTTAGAAGACCGCGCCGAGCAGTACTTC. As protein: CASSLEDRAEQYF.

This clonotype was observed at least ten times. The CDR3 here is CSVVGRLAGVEQFF. The CDR3 nucleotides read TGCAGCGTTGTGGGCAGACTAGCGGGAGTTGAGCAGTTCTTC. The J gene is TRBJ2-1, the V gene TRBV29-1, with 12 bases aligning to TRBD2. Looked up from germline, CDR1 is SQVTM and CDR2 is ANQGSEA. Trimming took 4 bases from V and 9 from J; bases not matched to a gene: 7. The CDR3 spans 14 residues.

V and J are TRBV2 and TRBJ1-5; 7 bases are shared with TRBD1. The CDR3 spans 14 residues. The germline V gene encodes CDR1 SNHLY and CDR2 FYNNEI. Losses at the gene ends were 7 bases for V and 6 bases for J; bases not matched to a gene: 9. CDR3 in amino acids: CASNPQGGGQPQHF. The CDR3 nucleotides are TGTGCCAGCAACCCTCAGGGGGGAGGTCAGCCCCAGCATTTT.

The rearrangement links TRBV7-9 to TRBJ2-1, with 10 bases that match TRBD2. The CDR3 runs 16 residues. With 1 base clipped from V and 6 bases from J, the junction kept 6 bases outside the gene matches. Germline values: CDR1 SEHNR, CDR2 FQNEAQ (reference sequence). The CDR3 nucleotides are TGTGCCAGCAGCTTAGGGACTAGCGGACTTTTCAATGAGCAGTTCTTC. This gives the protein CASSLGTSGLFNEQFF.

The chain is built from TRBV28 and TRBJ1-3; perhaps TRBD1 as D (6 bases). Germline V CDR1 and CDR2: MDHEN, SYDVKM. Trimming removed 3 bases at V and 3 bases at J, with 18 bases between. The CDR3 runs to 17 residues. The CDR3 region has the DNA TGTGCCAGCAGTTTCACTGGGGGCGCATTATTTGGAAACACCATATATTTT. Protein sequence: CASSFTGGALFGNTIYF.

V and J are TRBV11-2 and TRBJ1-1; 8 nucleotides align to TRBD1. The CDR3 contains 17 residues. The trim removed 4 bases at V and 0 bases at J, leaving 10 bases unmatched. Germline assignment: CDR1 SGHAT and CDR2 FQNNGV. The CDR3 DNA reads TGTGCCAGCAGCTACCAGGGGGCTGTGGTGCTGAACACTGAAGCTTTCTTT. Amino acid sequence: CASSYQGAVVLNTEAFF.

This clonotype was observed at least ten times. CDR3 DNA: TGCGCCAGCAGACCGGGACAGGGGGCCTACGAGCAGTACTTC. Its translation: CASRPGQGAYEQYF. This chain connects TRBV4-3 to TRBJ2-7, with 11 bases lining up with TRBD1. Trimming cost V 6 bases and J 2 bases; bases outside gene matches: 3. This CDR3 spans 14 amino acids. The germline V gene has CDR1 LGHNA and CDR2 YSLEER.

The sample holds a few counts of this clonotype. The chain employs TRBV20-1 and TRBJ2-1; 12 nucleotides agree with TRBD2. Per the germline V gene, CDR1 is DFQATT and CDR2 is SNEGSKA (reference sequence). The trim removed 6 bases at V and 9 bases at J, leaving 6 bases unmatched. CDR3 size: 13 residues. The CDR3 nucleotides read TGCAGTGCAGCTAGCGGGAGGGGGGTTGAGCAGTTCTTC. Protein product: CSAASGRGVEQFF.

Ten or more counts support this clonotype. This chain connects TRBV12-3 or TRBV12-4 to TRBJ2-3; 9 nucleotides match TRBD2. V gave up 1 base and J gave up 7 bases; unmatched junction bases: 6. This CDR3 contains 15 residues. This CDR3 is CASSLVSSGANTQYF. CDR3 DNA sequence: TGTGCCAGCAGTTTAGTGTCTAGCGGGGCTAATACGCAGTATTTT.

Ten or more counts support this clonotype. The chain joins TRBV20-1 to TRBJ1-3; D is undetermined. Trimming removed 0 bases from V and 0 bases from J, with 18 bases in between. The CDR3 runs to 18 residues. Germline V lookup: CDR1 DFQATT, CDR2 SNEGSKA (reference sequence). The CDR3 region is CSARDLGESRSSGNTIYF. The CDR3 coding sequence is TGCAGTGCTAGAGATTTAGGCGAAAGCCGGAGCTCTGGAAACACCATATATTTT.

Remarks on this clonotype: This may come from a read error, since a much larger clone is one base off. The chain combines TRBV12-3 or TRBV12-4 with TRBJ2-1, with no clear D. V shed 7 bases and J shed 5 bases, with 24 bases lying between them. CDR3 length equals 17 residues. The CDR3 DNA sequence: TGTGCCAGCACCCCCGGGCGAAGGGTGTGCGGTGACAATGAGCAGTTCTTC. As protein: CASTPGRRVCGDNEQFF.

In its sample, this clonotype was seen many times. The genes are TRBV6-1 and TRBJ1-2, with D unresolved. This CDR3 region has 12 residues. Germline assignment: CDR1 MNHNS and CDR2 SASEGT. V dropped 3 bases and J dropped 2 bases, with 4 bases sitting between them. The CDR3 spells CASSEGNYGYTF. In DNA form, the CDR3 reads TGTGCCAGCAGTGAGGGCAACTATGGCTACACCTTC.

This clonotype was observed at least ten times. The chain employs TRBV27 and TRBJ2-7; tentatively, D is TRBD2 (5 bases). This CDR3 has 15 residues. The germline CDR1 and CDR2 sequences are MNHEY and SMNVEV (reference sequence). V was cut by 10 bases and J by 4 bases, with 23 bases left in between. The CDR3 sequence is CATSPDWALRYEQYF. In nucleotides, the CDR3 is TGTGCCACCTCTCCGGACTGGGCTCTCCGGTACGAGCAGTACTTC.

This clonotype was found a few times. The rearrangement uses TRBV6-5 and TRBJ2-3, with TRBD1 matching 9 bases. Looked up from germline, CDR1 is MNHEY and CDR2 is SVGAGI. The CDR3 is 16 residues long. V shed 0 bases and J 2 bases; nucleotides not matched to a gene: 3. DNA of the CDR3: TGTGCCAGCAGTTACTCGGACAGGGGCCCCACAGATACGCAGTATTTT. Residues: CASSYSDRGPTDTQYF.

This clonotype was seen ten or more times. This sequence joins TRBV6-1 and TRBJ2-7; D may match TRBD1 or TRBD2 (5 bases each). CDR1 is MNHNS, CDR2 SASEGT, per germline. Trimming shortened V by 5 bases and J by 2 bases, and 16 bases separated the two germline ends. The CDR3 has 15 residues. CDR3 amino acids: CASSPRVAQTYEQYF. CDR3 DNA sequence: TGTGCCAGCAGTCCCAGGGTAGCGCAAACCTACGAGCAGTACTTC.

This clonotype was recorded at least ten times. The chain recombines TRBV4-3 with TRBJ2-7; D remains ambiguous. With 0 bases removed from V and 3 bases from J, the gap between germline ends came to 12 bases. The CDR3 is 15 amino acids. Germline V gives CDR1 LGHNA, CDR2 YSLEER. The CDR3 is CASSQEPFGYYEQYF. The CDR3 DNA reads TGCGCCAGCAGCCAAGAACCCTTCGGGTACTACGAGCAGTACTTC.

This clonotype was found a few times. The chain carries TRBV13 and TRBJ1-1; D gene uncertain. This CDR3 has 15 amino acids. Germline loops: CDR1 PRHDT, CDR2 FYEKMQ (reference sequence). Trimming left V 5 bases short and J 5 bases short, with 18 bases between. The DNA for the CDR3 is TGTGCCAGCAGCCCACGCCTTCCGGTGAGAACTGAAGCTTTCTTT. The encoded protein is CASSPRLPVRTEAFF.

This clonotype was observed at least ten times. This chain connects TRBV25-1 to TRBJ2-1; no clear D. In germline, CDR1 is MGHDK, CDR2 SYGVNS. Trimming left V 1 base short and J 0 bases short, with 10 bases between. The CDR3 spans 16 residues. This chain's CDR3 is CASSESGRSSYNEQFF. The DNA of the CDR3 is TGTGCCAGCAGTGAATCGGGCCGAAGCTCCTACAATGAGCAGTTCTTC. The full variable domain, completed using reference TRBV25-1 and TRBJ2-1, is EADIYQTPRYLVIGTGKKITLECSQTMGHDKMYWYQQDPGMELHLIHYSYGVNSTEKGDLSSESTVSRIRTEHFPLTLESARPSHTSQYLCASSESGRSSYNEQFFGPGTRLTVL.

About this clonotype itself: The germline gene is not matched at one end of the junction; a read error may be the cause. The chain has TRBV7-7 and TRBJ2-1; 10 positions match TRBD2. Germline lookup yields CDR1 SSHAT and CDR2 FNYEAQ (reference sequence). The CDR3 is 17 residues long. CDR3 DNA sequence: TGTGCTAGCAGCCCCCGGCTAGCGGGAGCGCCCTACAATGAGCAGTTCTTC. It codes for CASSPRLAGAPYNEQFF.

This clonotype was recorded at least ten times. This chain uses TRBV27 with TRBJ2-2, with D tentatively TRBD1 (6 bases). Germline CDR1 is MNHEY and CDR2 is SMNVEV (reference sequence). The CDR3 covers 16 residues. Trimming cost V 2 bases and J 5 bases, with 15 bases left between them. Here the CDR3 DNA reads TGTGCCAGCAGTTTACTGGGGGCGCCCCTTACCGGGGAGCTGTTTTTT. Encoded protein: CASSLLGAPLTGELFF.

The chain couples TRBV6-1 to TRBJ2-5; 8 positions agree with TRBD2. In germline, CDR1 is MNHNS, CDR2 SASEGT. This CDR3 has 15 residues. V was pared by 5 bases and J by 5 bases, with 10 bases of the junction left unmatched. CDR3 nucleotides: TGTGCCAGCAGTAAGGGGGTAGCGGGACGGGAGACCCAGTACTTC. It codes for CASSKGVAGRETQYF.

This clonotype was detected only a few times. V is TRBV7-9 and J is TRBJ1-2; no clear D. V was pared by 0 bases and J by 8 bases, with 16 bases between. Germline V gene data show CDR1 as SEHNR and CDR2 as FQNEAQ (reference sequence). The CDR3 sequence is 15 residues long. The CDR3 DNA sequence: TGTGCCAGCAGCTTAGCCTCGCGAGGAACCGGGGGCTACACCTTC. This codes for CASSLASRGTGGYTF.

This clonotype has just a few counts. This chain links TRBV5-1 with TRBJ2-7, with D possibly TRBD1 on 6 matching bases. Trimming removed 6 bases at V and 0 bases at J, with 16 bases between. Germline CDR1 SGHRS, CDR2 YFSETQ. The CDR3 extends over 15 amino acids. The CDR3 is CASNLLTGPSYEQYF. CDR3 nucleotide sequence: TGCGCCAGCAACCTCTTAACAGGGCCCTCCTACGAGCAGTACTTC.